The 23 T cell receptor beta chains given below trace back to one sample, sequenced in a study of radiotherapy plus CTLA-4 blockade in lung cancer (dated by TCRdb to 2017 to 2018). Libraries were built with the immunoSEQ multiplex PCR assay. TCRdb mirrors the immuneACCESS table, restricted to in-frame sequences. Some clones are absent from its copies; in checked studies, under half trace to an unresolved V gene, and the reason for the others is unknown. This sample comprises 65,000 to 95,000 clones, 85% to 90% of them detected only once. The ten largest clones represent around 0.85% of the sample. The source was peripheral blood, collected from a patient treated with radiotherapy plus ipilimumab. These TCRs come from a human donor with non-small cell lung cancer who had stable disease on radiotherapy plus ipilimumab.

The V call is TRBV7-2, the J call TRBJ2-1; D unresolved. The CDR3 runs to 15 residues. CDR1 and CDR2 (germline): SGHTA, FQGNSA. The V end was cut by 3 bases, the J end by 0 bases, with 9 bases between. The CDR3 protein is CASSLWLDSYNEQFF. In DNA, the CDR3 is TGTGCCAGCAGCTTGTGGTTAGACTCCTACAATGAGCAGTTCTTC.

The chain carries TRBV18 and TRBJ1-5; 8 nucleotides line up with TRBD1. Trimming at V came to 2 bases and at J to 7 bases, leaving 4 bases not matched to a gene. This CDR3 has 14 amino acids. The germline V gene encodes CDR1 KGHSH and CDR2 LQKENI. CDR3 coding DNA: TGTGCCAGCTCACCAGTACAGGGGGGGCAGCCCCAGCATTTT. This codes for CASSPVQGGQPQHF. The full variable domain, rest sourced from reference TRBV18 and TRBJ1-5, is NAGVMQNPRHLVRRRGQEARLRCSPMKGHSHVYWYRQLPEEGLKFMVYLQKENIIDESGMPKERFSAEFPKEGPSILRIQQVVRGDSAAYFCASSPVQGGQPQHFGDGTRLSIL.

This chain connects TRBV7-9 to TRBJ1-5, with 8 positions matching TRBD1. CDR3 length: 16 residues. V lost 1 base, J lost 5 bases, and 7 bases stayed unmatched. Per germline, CDR1 SEHNR and CDR2 FQNEAQ (reference sequence). The CDR3 loop is CASSLGTGRRDQPQHF. CDR3 coding DNA: TGTGCCAGCAGCTTAGGGACAGGGAGAAGAGATCAGCCCCAGCATTTT.

This sequence joins TRBV6-6 and TRBJ1-2; D unresolved. The CDR3 runs to 14 residues. Germline V gene data show CDR1 as MNHNY and CDR2 as SVGAGI (reference sequence). V shed 0 bases and J shed 8 bases, with 13 bases lying between them. Here the CDR3 reads CASSYSGRQNGYTF. The CDR3 DNA is TGTGCCAGCAGTTACTCGGGTCGGCAGAACGGCTACACCTTC.

The chain combines TRBV5-1 with TRBJ1-6; D may be TRBD1 (6 bases). V was trimmed by 5 bases and J by 7 bases, leaving 16 bases between them. The CDR3 is 15 amino acids. Germline lookup yields CDR1 SGHRS and CDR2 YFSETQ. The CDR3 reads CASSGDTGGNSPLHF. As DNA, the CDR3 is TGCGCCAGCAGTGGGGACACCGGAGGGAATTCACCCCTCCACTTT.

This chain joins TRBV7-9 and TRBJ2-3, with D possibly being TRBD2 (6 bases). CDR1 SEHNR and CDR2 FQNEAQ come from the germline V gene (reference sequence). V lost 3 bases to trimming and J lost 7 bases, with 17 bases between them. The CDR3 sequence is 15 residues long. CDR3 sequence: CASSFIPPTRNTQYF. The CDR3 DNA is TGTGCCAGCAGCTTCATCCCCCCGACTAGGAATACGCAGTATTTT. Using reference TRBV7-9 and TRBJ2-3 for the parts outside the CDR3, the full variable domain is DTGVSQNPRHKITKRGQNVTFRCDPISEHNRLYWYRQTLGQGPEFLTYFQNEAQLEKSRLLSDRFSAERPKGSFSTLEIQRTEQGDSAMYLCASSFIPPTRNTQYFGPGTRLTVL.

The chain has TRBV7-6 and TRBJ1-5; a possible D gene is TRBD1 (5 bases). The CDR3 is 15 residues long. Trimming removed 2 bases from V and 3 bases from J, with 11 bases in between. CDR1 is SGHVS and CDR2 is FNYEAQ in the germline V gene. The CDR3 here is CASSLTGGFNQPQHF. CDR3 bases: TGTGCCAGCAGCTTAACCGGGGGGTTCAATCAGCCCCAGCATTTT.

V usage is TRBV7-3 and J usage is TRBJ2-5; D is tentatively TRBD1 or TRBD2 (5 bases each). Germline CDR1 and CDR2: SGHTA and FQGTGA. The CDR3 consists of 14 residues. V lost 3 bases and J lost 4, with 12 bases in between. CDR3 sequence (DNA): TGTGCCAGCAGCTTGGCCGGGGCGGCAGAGACCCAGTACTTC. Translating it yields CASSLAGAAETQYF.

V gene TRBV6-5 combines with J gene TRBJ2-2; 7 nucleotides match TRBD1. The trim removed 2 bases at V and 7 bases at J, leaving 4 bases unmatched. Germline CDR1 is MNHEY and CDR2 is SVGAGI. CDR3 length: 14 residues. CDR3 in amino acids: CASSYQTGFGELFF. CDR3 DNA: TGTGCCAGCAGTTACCAGACAGGGTTCGGGGAGCTGTTTTTT.

This rearrangement joins TRBV28 to TRBJ1-5; a weak D match, TRBD1 (6 bases). The CDR3 is 15 amino acids. Trimming removed 6 bases from V and 3 bases from J, with 15 bases in between. Germline V gene data show CDR1 as MDHEN and CDR2 as SYDVKM. The CDR3 sequence: CASSPSGQPNQPQHF. The DNA of the CDR3 is TGTGCCAGCAGCCCCAGCGGACAGCCCAATCAGCCCCAGCATTTT.

CDR3 nucleotide sequence: TGTGCCAGCAGTCCACTCCCTACCGGCGCATACGAGCAGTACTTC. It specifies CASSPLPTGAYEQYF. The rearrangement links TRBV28 to TRBJ2-7, with no clear D. This CDR3 is built from 15 residues. The germline gives CDR1 MDHEN, CDR2 SYDVKM. Trimming pared 5 bases from V and 4 bases from J, leaving 18 bases between.

About this clone itself: Other DNA sequences from this sample encode an identical CDR3 as well. The chain joins TRBV18 to TRBJ2-3; D is unclear. Germline CDR1 is KGHSH and CDR2 is LQKENI. V lost 3 bases to trimming and J lost 6 bases, with 4 bases between them. The CDR3 length is 11 residues. In DNA, the CDR3 is TGTGCCAGCTCACCCGCGGATACGCAGTATTTT. This codes for CASSPADTQYF.

This clone was recorded only once. CDR3 in amino acids: CASRRGQGSGGYTF. The CDR3 coding sequence is TGTGCCAGCCGACGGGGACAGGGGTCGGGTGGCTACACCTTC. This chain links TRBV7-3 with TRBJ1-2; 10 nucleotides align to TRBD1. Germline assignment: CDR1 SGHTA and CDR2 FQGTGA. V trimming: 8 bases; J trimming: 7 bases; junction bases outside the gene matches: 10. CDR3 length equals 14 residues. Full variable domain (outside the CDR3, taken from reference TRBV7-3 and TRBJ1-2): GAGVSQTPSNKVTEKGKYVELRCDPISGHTALYWYRQSLGQGPEFLIYFQGTGAADDSGLPNDRFFAVRPEGSVSTLKIQRTERGDSAVYLCASRRGQGSGGYTFGSGTRLTVV.

The chain uses TRBV6-5 and TRBJ1-1; no definite D call. The CDR3 consists of 14 residues. Germline V CDR1 and CDR2: MNHEY, SVGAGI. The ends were cut back, 5 bases at V and 3 bases at J, with 13 bases in the middle. CDR3 loop: CASSPLPRDTEAFF. The CDR3 DNA reads TGTGCCAGCAGTCCCCTCCCCCGCGACACTGAAGCTTTCTTT.

V is TRBV27 and J is TRBJ1-4; D possibly corresponds to TRBD1 (5 bases). The length of the CDR3 is 17 residues. V lost 3 bases and J lost 6, with 20 bases in between. The V gene's germline CDR1 is MNHEY and CDR2 SMNVEV (reference sequence). CDR3 bases: TGTGCCAGCAGTTTGATTTCTGGGGACCCTGGGTATGAAAAACTGTTTTTT. It encodes CASSLISGDPGYEKLFF.

This rearrangement joins TRBV19 to TRBJ1-4; 7 positions match TRBD1. Unmatched junction bases numbered 10, after V lost 9 bases and J lost 6 bases. CDR1 and CDR2 from the germline V gene are LNHDA and SQIVND (reference sequence). The CDR3 covers 14 residues. Here the CDR3 reads CASRNRGRDEKLFF. The CDR3 DNA reads as TGTGCCAGCAGGAACAGGGGTCGGGATGAAAAACTGTTTTTT.

The gene calls are TRBV6-4 and TRBJ2-3, with D tentatively TRBD1 (6 bases). V shed 0 bases and J shed 8 bases, with 12 bases lying between them. This CDR3 spans 14 amino acids. Germline V gives CDR1 MRHNA, CDR2 SNTAGT. CDR3 protein: CASSDSPGQFTQYF. CDR3 DNA sequence: TGTGCCAGCAGTGACTCCCCAGGACAGTTTACGCAGTATTTT.

This clone is a singleton in its sample. V usage is TRBV18 and J usage is TRBJ2-5, with 7 bases matching TRBD1. The end of the DNA is better explained by TRBJ2-7, so the J call may be wrong. Germline V gives CDR1 KGHSH, CDR2 LQKENI. CDR3 length: 13 residues. The CDR3, as DNA: TGTGCCAGCTCACCACGACAGGGCTACGAGCAGTACTTC. Translated, it gives CASSPRQGYEQYF.

The chain recombines TRBV19 with TRBJ1-2; no definite D call. Between the trimmed V and J ends, which lost 5 bases and 1 base, there was a span of 8 bases. The CDR3 extends over 13 amino acids. Germline CDR1 is LNHDA and CDR2 is SQIVND (reference sequence). CDR3 loop: CASSGQLNYGYTF. The CDR3 DNA is TGTGCCAGTAGTGGGCAGCTTAACTATGGCTACACCTTC.

The J gene is TRBJ1-4, the V gene TRBV7-2; 7 bases match TRBD1. There are 17 residues in the CDR3. Germline assignment: CDR1 SGHTA and CDR2 FQGNSA. V trimming: 5 bases; J trimming: 8 bases; junction bases outside the gene matches: 17. The CDR3 is CASSPKLIQGGPEKLFF. In DNA form, the CDR3 reads TGTGCCAGCAGCCCCAAGCTGATTCAGGGGGGTCCCGAAAAACTGTTTTTT.

The chain joins TRBV28 to TRBJ1-6; D is uncertain. Between the trimmed V and J ends, which lost 5 bases and 13 bases, there was a span of 18 bases. Germline-derived CDR1 and CDR2 are MDHEN and SYDVKM. This CDR3 comprises 14 residues. CDR3 in amino acids: CASSTLDGANPLHF. CDR3 in DNA: TGTGCCAGCAGTACCCTCGACGGCGCTAATCCCCTCCACTTT. Drawing the rest from reference TRBV28 and TRBJ1-6, the complete variable domain is DVKVTQSSRYLVKRTGEKVFLECVQDMDHENMFWYRQDPGLGLRLIYFSYDVKMKEKGDIPEGYSVSREKKERFSLILESASTNQTSMYLCASSTLDGANPLHFGNGTRLTVT.

The chain recombines TRBV28 with TRBJ1-6; D is uncertain. The CDR3 length is 14 residues. Germline-derived CDR1 and CDR2 are MDHEN and SYDVKM. Trimming pared 2 bases from V and 9 bases from J, leaving 11 bases between. DNA for the CDR3: TGTGCCAGCAGTTTAAATGGCCTCCGTTCACCCCTCCACTTT. Its translation: CASSLNGLRSPLHF.

The chain combines TRBV2 with TRBJ1-3; weak D call: TRBD1 (5 bases). The CDR3 is made up of 16 amino acids. Trimming took 3 bases from V and 2 from J, leaving 14 bases between them. Germline V gives CDR1 SNHLY, CDR2 FYNNEI. The CDR3 nucleotides are TGTGCCAGCAGTGAGCAGGGTGTACAGGCTGGAAACACCATATATTTT. Translated, it gives CASSEQGVQAGNTIYF.